The 30 T cell receptor beta chains below all came from one sample that was sequenced in a study of a mutant IDH1 vaccine in newly diagnosed glioma. Regarding time point: week 11, during vaccination. Each dose of the vaccine consisted of 300 ug of mutant IDH1 20-mer peptide, with topical imiquimod. No antigen is known for these receptors. Libraries were prepared by immunoSEQ multiplex PCR; TCRdb keeps only in-frame clonotypes and omits some of them. This sample has 110,000 or so clones, with roughly 88% found just once. Sequencing was performed on PBMCs, taken from a glioma patient whose treatment included an IDH1 peptide vaccine. The receptor set was obtained from a woman aged 45-60 years with glioma.

The chain joins TRBV30 to TRBJ1-1, with 10 bases identical to TRBD1. CDR3 size: 16 residues. J lost 3 bases, V lost 8 bases, and 15 bases had no gene match. Germline CDR1 reads GTSNPN; CDR2 reads SVGIG (reference sequence). The CDR3 loop is CASQSGTGAGDTEAFF. CDR3 DNA: TGTGCCAGCCAGTCCGGGACAGGGGCGGGGGACACTGAAGCTTTCTTT. Combining the CDR3 with reference TRBV30 and TRBJ1-1 gives the whole variable domain SQTIHQWPATLVQPVGSPLSLECTVEGTSNPNLYWYRQAAGRGLQLLFYSVGIGQISSEVPQNLSASRPQDRQFILSSKKLLLSDSGFYLCASQSGTGAGDTEAFFGQGTRLTVV.

The sample holds one count of this clone. The chain is built from TRBV6-9 and TRBJ1-5; D may be TRBD1 (5 bases). The V gene's germline CDR1 is MNHGY and CDR2 SVAAGI. Between the trimmed V and J ends, which lost 0 bases and 0 bases, there was a span of 9 bases. The CDR3 contains 16 residues. The CDR3 protein is CASSYSGGYSNQPQHF. The CDR3 coding sequence is TGTGCCAGCAGTTATTCGGGGGGTTATAGCAATCAGCCCCAGCATTTT.

This chain links TRBV29-1 with TRBJ2-7, with D possibly being TRBD1 or TRBD2 (5 bases each). Trimming left V 4 bases short and J 6 bases short, with 22 bases between. The germline CDR1 and CDR2 sequences are SQVTM and ANQGSEA. This CDR3 contains 15 residues. CDR3: CSVVPPGPSSSEQYF. The CDR3 DNA reads as TGCAGCGTTGTCCCTCCGGGACCGAGTTCGTCCGAGCAGTACTTC.

V usage is TRBV19 and J usage is TRBJ2-7, with a possible D match to TRBD2 (5 bases). The CDR3 contains 14 residues. Germline values: CDR1 LNHDA, CDR2 SQIVND (reference sequence). Trimming removed 5 bases at V and 4 bases at J, with 15 bases between. In nucleotides, the CDR3 is TGTGCCAGTAGTTCTAGCAGTAGTACGTACGAGCAGTACTTC. Its protein is CASSSSSSTYEQYF.

The J gene is TRBJ2-7, the V gene TRBV18, with 10 bases lining up with TRBD1. CDR1 and CDR2 from the germline V gene are KGHSH and LQKENI. The CDR3 loop spans 14 amino acids. Unmatched junction bases numbered 4, after V lost 3 bases and J lost 5 bases. The chain's CDR3 is CASSPGTGEDEQYF. For the CDR3, the DNA is TGTGCCAGCTCACCCGGGACAGGGGAGGACGAGCAGTACTTC.

The V call is TRBV6-5, the J call TRBJ1-2, with 11 bases matching TRBD1. CDR3 length: 13 amino acids. In germline, CDR1 is MNHEY, CDR2 SVGAGI. Unmatched junction bases numbered 4, after V lost 5 bases and J lost 8 bases. CDR3 sequence: CASSRTGGGGYTF. As DNA, the CDR3 is TGTGCCAGCAGTCGGACAGGGGGCGGGGGCTACACCTTC.

The rearrangement uses TRBV9 and TRBJ2-5, with D perhaps matching TRBD2 (6 bases). The CDR3 sequence is 19 residues long. V lost 0 bases and J 2 bases, leaving 23 bases between the germline ends. Per the germline V gene, CDR1 is SGDLS and CDR2 is YYNGEE. This chain's CDR3 is CASSVATGEAGQPQETQYF. Here the CDR3 DNA reads TGTGCCAGCAGCGTAGCTACCGGGGAGGCAGGTCAGCCGCAAGAGACCCAGTACTTC.

CDR3 nucleotide sequence: TGTGCCAGCAGTTGGGCGGGGGTGGCGGCTAGCTCTGGAAACACCATATATTTT. Translating gives CASSWAGVAASSGNTIYF. This chain links TRBV7-6 with TRBJ1-3, with D possibly TRBD1 on 5 matching bases. Per the germline V gene, CDR1 is SGHVS and CDR2 is FNYEAQ. The CDR3 runs 18 residues. V lost 6 bases and J lost 0, with 21 bases in between.

This clone has a single count. V and J are TRBV27 and TRBJ1-4; D is unclear. The V gene's germline CDR1 is MNHEY and CDR2 SMNVEV (reference sequence). V shed 6 bases and J shed 4 bases, with 12 bases lying between them. The CDR3 is 14 residues long. The CDR3 nucleotides are TGTGCCAGCAGGTCGCACCCGAATAATGAAAAACTGTTTTTT. Protein: CASRSHPNNEKLFF. The variable domain in full, with the rest retrieved from reference TRBV27 and TRBJ1-4, is EAQVTQNPRYLITVTGKKLTVTCSQNMNHEYMSWYRQDPGLGLRQIYYSMNVEVTDKGDVPEGYKVSRKEKRNFPLILESPSPNQTSLYFCASRSHPNNEKLFFGSGTQLSVL.

The chain couples TRBV10-3 to TRBJ2-6, with TRBD2 as a possible D gene (6 bases). The germline V gene encodes CDR1 ENHRY and CDR2 SYGVKD. The V and J ends lost 4 bases and 1 base respectively, with 8 bases between them. The CDR3 spans 15 residues. The CDR3 reads CAISGGGSGANVLTF. The CDR3 DNA reads TGTGCCATCAGTGGCGGAGGGTCTGGGGCCAACGTCCTGACTTTC.

This clone was counted only a few times. For the CDR3, the DNA is TGTGCCTGGAGTAGGTTGTCAGCTGGAAACACCATATATTTT. This sequence encodes CAWSRLSAGNTIYF. This chain connects TRBV30 to TRBJ1-3; D call uncertain. The germline gives CDR1 GTSNPN, CDR2 SVGIG (reference sequence). The CDR3 runs 14 residues. The V end was cut by 2 bases, the J end by 2 bases, with 10 bases between.

The chain combines TRBV4-1 with TRBJ1-2, with D possibly being TRBD1 (5 bases). V lost 0 bases and J lost 8, with 16 bases in between. The CDR3 covers 15 residues. Germline CDR1 is MGHRA and CDR2 is YSYEKL. DNA of the CDR3: TGCGCCAGCAGCCAAGATCGCGGGACCGTCCTAGGCTACACCTTC. Its translation is CASSQDRGTVLGYTF.

V is TRBV6-6 and J is TRBJ1-6; D unclear. The germline CDR1 and CDR2 sequences are MNHNY and SVGAGI (reference sequence). Trimming shortened V by 2 bases and J by 10 bases, and 6 bases separated the two germline ends. The CDR3 has 12 residues. This chain's CDR3 is CASSYDGSPLHF. DNA for the CDR3: TGTGCCAGCAGTTACGATGGGTCACCCCTCCACTTT.

This chain joins TRBV19 and TRBJ2-5; the match to TRBD1 covers 10 bases. The CDR3 loop spans 13 amino acids. The germline V gene has CDR1 LNHDA and CDR2 SQIVND (reference sequence). Trimming removed 9 bases from V and 1 base from J; junction bases left unmatched: 2. The CDR3, as DNA: TGTGCCAGCCGGGACAGGGGCCAAGAGACCCAGTACTTC. Encoded protein: CASRDRGQETQYF.

The rearrangement uses TRBV5-4 and TRBJ2-1, with 7 bases aligning to TRBD1. This CDR3 spans 15 amino acids. V lost 0 bases to trimming and J lost 5 bases; unmatched junction nucleotides: 5. The germline CDR1 and CDR2 sequences are SGHNT and YYREEE (reference sequence). The CDR3, as DNA: TGTGCCAGCAGCTTGGCTTCGACAGGGAACAATGAGCAGTTCTTC. This sequence encodes CASSLASTGNNEQFF.

J is TRBJ2-2 and V is TRBV2; D gene unclear. The V gene lost 6 bases and the J gene lost 4 bases, with 6 bases spanning the gap. The germline gives CDR1 SNHLY, CDR2 FYNNEI. The CDR3 has 12 amino acids. CDR3 in DNA: TGTGCCAGCAGACTGAGCACCGGGGAGCTGTTTTTT. It translates to CASRLSTGELFF.

This clone has only a few counts. This chain uses TRBV5-1 with TRBJ1-4; no definite D call. Germline V gene data show CDR1 as SGHRS and CDR2 as YFSETQ. Trimming removed 2 bases at V and 5 bases at J, with 7 bases between. CDR3 length: 13 amino acids. CDR3 DNA: TGCGCCAGCAGCTTCACGTTAAATGAAAAACTGTTTTTT. Its translation: CASSFTLNEKLFF.

CDR3 protein: CASSFLVTRGPGANVLTF. CDR3 nucleotide sequence: TGTGCCAGCAGTTTCTTGGTCACGAGGGGTCCTGGGGCCAACGTCCTGACTTTC. The gene calls are TRBV28 and TRBJ2-6; D could derive from TRBD1 or TRBD2 (5 bases each). From germline, CDR1 is MDHEN and CDR2 SYDVKM. The CDR3 has 18 amino acids. The V and J ends lost 3 bases and 2 bases respectively, with 17 bases between them.

V gene TRBV7-9 combines with J gene TRBJ2-4; 12 nucleotides agree with TRBD1. The CDR3 consists of 17 residues. Germline V gene sequence: CDR1 SEHNR, CDR2 FQNEAQ (reference sequence). V lost 2 bases and J lost 8; bases outside the gene matches: 10. CDR3 loop: CASSLLRGQGAAYIQYF. CDR3 sequence (DNA): TGTGCCAGCAGCTTACTTAGGGGACAGGGGGCCGCGTACATTCAGTACTTC.

The J gene is TRBJ2-5, the V gene TRBV4-2; 10 nucleotides match TRBD2. The end of the DNA is better explained by TRBJ2-7, so the J call may be wrong. CDR3 length: 16 residues. Germline V gives CDR1 LGHNA, CDR2 YNFKEQ. Written as DNA, the CDR3 is TGTGCCAGCAGCCAAGATCCGGCTAGCGGGAGATACGAGCAGTACTTC. Its protein product is CASSQDPASGRYEQYF.

This clone has just a few counts. The chain links TRBV25-1 to TRBJ1-1; D is undetermined. Germline CDR1 MGHDK, CDR2 SYGVNS. Trimming removed 4 bases from V and 4 bases from J, with 7 bases in between. This CDR3 comprises 12 residues. CDR3 coding DNA: TGTGCCAGCAGTGCGGAGGGCACTGAAGCTTTCTTT. It is translated as CASSAEGTEAFF.

The chain couples TRBV23-1 to TRBJ1-4; 9 nucleotides align to TRBD1. TRBV23-1 is known as an ORF, though its function is uncertain. The CDR3 is 15 residues long. With 8 bases clipped from V and 5 bases from J, the junction kept 9 bases outside the gene matches. The chain's CDR3 is CASGPWTGANEKLFF. For the CDR3, the DNA is TGCGCCAGCGGCCCTTGGACAGGGGCCAATGAAAAACTGTTTTTT.

Here the CDR3 DNA reads TGTGCCAGCAGCCCAGGGATTACTGGAAACACCATATATTTT. The encoded protein is CASSPGITGNTIYF. V usage is TRBV7-9 and J usage is TRBJ1-3, with a tentative D call TRBD1 (5 bases). V dropped 5 bases and J dropped 2 bases, with 10 bases sitting between them. There are 14 residues in the CDR3. From germline, CDR1 is SEHNR and CDR2 FQNEAQ (reference sequence).

V and J are TRBV28 and TRBJ2-6, with D perhaps given as TRBD1 or TRBD2 (7 bases each). The V gene lost 7 bases and the J gene lost 0 bases, with 19 bases spanning the gap. CDR1 is MDHEN, CDR2 SYDVKM, per germline. The CDR3 sequence is 18 residues long. CDR3 DNA: TGTGCCAGCAACTCGCAGGGGGACTACAGCTCTGGGGCCAACGTCCTGACTTTC. Protein: CASNSQGDYSSGANVLTF.

A single count supports this clone. The V and J genes are TRBV2 and TRBJ2-1, with 7 bases identical to TRBD2. The J segment lost 8 bases and the V segment lost 6 bases, leaving 10 bases of the junction unmatched. The CDR3 runs to 14 residues. Germline values: CDR1 SNHLY, CDR2 FYNNEI. The CDR3 sequence is CASRSTGGRYEQFF. CDR3 coding DNA: TGTGCCAGCAGGTCTACGGGAGGAAGGTATGAGCAGTTCTTC.

V and J are TRBV4-2 and TRBJ2-1, with TRBD2 identical over 12 bases. V was clipped by 1 base and J by 9 bases; unmatched bases: 1. The CDR3 contains 14 residues. Per germline, CDR1 LGHNA and CDR2 YNFKEQ. The chain's CDR3 is CASSQGTSGIEQFF. DNA for the CDR3: TGTGCCAGCAGCCAAGGGACTAGCGGGATTGAGCAGTTCTTC.

CDR3 DNA: TGTGCCAGCAGTTTCACTAAGAACACCGGGGAGCTGTTTTTT. The encoded protein is CASSFTKNTGELFF. This chain joins TRBV27 and TRBJ2-2; D ambiguous. This CDR3 contains 14 residues. The V and J ends lost 3 bases and 1 base respectively, with 6 bases between them. CDR1 MNHEY and CDR2 SMNVEV come from the germline V gene (reference sequence).

CDR3 nucleotide sequence: TGCGCCAGCAGTGAGGCGCCGTGGGCTAGCGGTTACAATGAGCAGTTCTTC. Encoded protein: CASSEAPWASGYNEQFF. The chain has TRBV10-2 and TRBJ2-1; 7 bases fit TRBD2. This CDR3 has 17 amino acids. The germline gives CDR1 WSHSY, CDR2 SAAADI. Trimming removed 2 bases from V and 4 bases from J; junction bases left unmatched: 11.

V usage is TRBV6-5 and J usage is TRBJ2-2, with D perhaps matching TRBD1 (6 bases). Germline loops: CDR1 MNHEY, CDR2 SVGAGI. The CDR3 length is 11 residues. V lost 6 bases to trimming and J lost 7 bases, with 6 bases between them. The CDR3 sequence: CASRGGGELFF. CDR3 in DNA: TGTGCCAGCAGAGGGGGCGGGGAGCTGTTTTTT.

This sequence joins TRBV7-9 and TRBJ1-2; the D is unclear. CDR1 is SEHNR, CDR2 FQNEAQ, per germline (reference sequence). The V gene lost 1 base and the J gene lost 6 bases, with 9 bases spanning the gap. This CDR3 contains 13 residues. CDR3: CASSLERRHGYTF. The CDR3 DNA reads TGTGCCAGCAGCTTAGAACGGCGTCATGGCTACACCTTC.